This T cell receptor beta chain originates from a study of T cells in Graves' hyperthyroidism and ophthalmopathy. Study results and limitations: A model of 13 V-J features distinguished ophthalmopathy from stable hyperthyroidism. Before onset, by a median of around six months, the model predicted ophthalmopathy. In the blood, most expanded thyroid clonotypes above 0.001 appeared as well.

Details on this clonotype: Its antigen is unknown.

Calling Graves' hyperthyroidism stable meant ophthalmopathy did not progress within 18 months. What was amplified from RNA transcripts were TCR beta CDR3 regions. A first-round RT-PCR of the TCR CDR3 used the HTBI primer set. MiXCR, run by TCRdb on the multiplex PCR reads, gives a single entry per CDR3 protein. Here the sample spans over 500,000 distinct CDR3 sequences, around 15% being singletons. The ends lost 4 bases at V and 5 bases at J; junction bases unmatched: 10. The CDR3 spans 15 residues. The source of this sequence is a woman in her thirties or forties with Graves' hyperthyroidism. The sequenced sample was blood. This sequence joins TRBV12-3 or TRBV12-4 and TRBJ1-1; 7 nucleotides line up with TRBD1. CDR3 loop: CASSSRQGGMTEAFF. Written as DNA, the CDR3 is TGTGCCAGCAGTTCCCGACAGGGTGGTATGACTGAAGCTTTCTTT.